A selection of T cell receptor beta chains follows, all from one sample in a study of OX40 agonist ivuxolimab in advanced cancers. The table came from immunoSEQ multiplex PCR; TCRdb's copy has only in-frame clones and leaves some out. Of 95,000 to 100,000 clones listed, about 84% are singletons. The source was CD4+ or CD8+ T cells sorted from blood, collected in a trial of the OX40 agonist ivuxolimab. The receptors were gathered from an adult with an advanced solid tumor such as melanoma, head and neck, liver or kidney cancer. Both conserved end residues are part of each CDR3. The D gene is left open where the match is weak. Clone sizes are given selectively: once, few, many, or a class where the clone is expanded.

abundance	v_gene	d_gene	j_gene	CDR3aa	CDR3nt
.	TRBV6-1	TRBD1	TRBJ1-5	CATTQQGQNQPQHF	TGTGCCACTACCCAGCAGGGACAGAATCAGCCCCAGCATTTT
.	TRBV12-5	TRBD2	TRBJ2-1	CASGGTSGRAEFF	TGTGCTAGTGGAGGGACTAGCGGGAGGGCCGAGTTCTTC
.	TRBV4-2	.	TRBJ1-1	CASSQDSKDTEAFF	TGTGCCAGCAGCCAAGACAGTAAGGACACTGAAGCTTTCTTT
.	TRBV7-9	.	TRBJ2-5	CASSLAWETQYF	TGTGCCAGCAGCTTAGCATGGGAGACCCAGTACTTC
.	TRBV5-1	.	TRBJ1-4	CASSSGEVAMNEKLFF	TGCGCCAGCAGCTCAGGGGAGGTGGCGATGAATGAAAAACTGTTTTTT
.	TRBV9	.	TRBJ2-1	CASSYEVGYNEQFF	TGTGCCAGCAGCTACGAGGTAGGATACAATGAGCAGTTCTTC
.	TRBV5-1	TRBD2	TRBJ2-1	CASSPEAGASYNEQFF	TGCGCCAGCAGCCCTGAAGCGGGAGCCTCCTACAATGAGCAGTTCTTC
.	TRBV2	.	TRBJ1-2	CASSVIPGSYGYTF	TGTGCCAGCAGTGTAATCCCGGGAAGCTATGGCTACACCTTC
.	TRBV28	.	TRBJ1-3	CASRYQGFSGNTIYF	TGTGCCAGCAGGTATCAGGGGTTCTCTGGAAACACCATATATTTT
.	TRBV19	.	TRBJ1-1	CASSIMRDTEAFF	TGTGCCAGTAGTATAATGCGGGACACTGAAGCTTTCTTT
once	TRBV7-3	.	TRBJ1-1	CASSPGPFAEAFF	TGTGCCAGCAGCCCGGGGCCTTTTGCTGAAGCTTTCTTT
once	TRBV6-6	.	TRBJ1-4	CASSYGDTTGKKLFF	TGTGCCAGCAGTTACGGGGACACTACGGGAAAAAAACTGTTTTTT
few	TRBV6-5	.	TRBJ1-1	CASSPRQNEAFF	TGTGCCAGCAGCCCTCGACAGAATGAAGCTTTCTTT
few	TRBV6-1	.	TRBJ1-2	CASSVSGQDYGYTF	TGTGCCAGCAGTGTCTCCGGACAAGACTATGGCTACACCTTC
.	TRBV27	TRBD1	TRBJ1-2	CASSSGQTSFGYTF	TGTGCCAGCAGTTCGGGACAGACGAGCTTTGGCTACACCTTC
.	TRBV5-6	.	TRBJ1-4	CASSLARDKEKLFF	TGTGCCAGCAGCTTGGCTAGGGATAAGGAAAAACTGTTTTTT
.	TRBV27	TRBD2	TRBJ2-7	CASSSLAGSYEQYF	TGTGCCAGCAGTTCCCTAGCGGGGTCCTACGAGCAGTACTTC
.	TRBV12-5	.	TRBJ2-1	CASGLVRGGQFSDNEQFF	TGTGCTAGTGGTTTGGTACGCGGAGGACAGTTCTCCGACAATGAGCAGTTCTTC
.	TRBV12-5	TRBD1	TRBJ2-7	CASGNLRQGHYEQYF	TGTGCTAGTGGAAACCTCCGACAGGGCCACTACGAGCAGTACTTC
once	TRBV2	TRBD1	TRBJ2-1	CASIRDRDYNEQFF	TGTGCCAGCATCAGGGACAGGGACTACAATGAGCAGTTCTTC
.	TRBV14	.	TRBJ2-2	CASSIRGNTGELFF	TGTGCCAGCAGCATCAGGGGAAACACCGGGGAGCTGTTTTTT
.	TRBV27	.	TRBJ1-3	CASSLSIGGGNTIYF	TGTGCCAGCAGTTTATCGATAGGGGGAGGAAACACCATATATTTT
medium-sized	TRBV9	.	TRBJ1-3	CASSVGLSGNTIYF	TGTGCCAGCAGCGTCGGCCTCTCTGGAAACACCATATATTTT
few	TRBV6-6	.	TRBJ2-7	CASSYSLSDYEQYF	TGTGCCAGCAGTTACTCGCTCTCGGACTACGAGCAGTACTTC
.	TRBV7-3	.	TRBJ1-1	CASSPLGAPNTEAFF	TGTGCCAGCAGCCCCCTAGGGGCCCCGAACACTGAAGCTTTCTTT
.	TRBV11-2	TRBD1	TRBJ2-7	CASSSQLQGAKEQYF	TGTGCCAGCAGCTCTCAACTTCAGGGGGCGAAAGAGCAGTACTTC
.	TRBV5-5	.	TRBJ1-2	CASSLVGGGYTF	TGTGCCAGCAGCTTGGTCGGGGGTGGCTACACCTTC
.	TRBV6-5	.	TRBJ2-7	CASNQRGSYEQYF	TGTGCCAGCAACCAGCGAGGCTCCTACGAGCAGTACTTC
.	TRBV18	TRBD1	TRBJ1-6	CASSQGTGNNSPLHF	TGTGCCAGCTCACAAGGGACAGGGAATAATTCACCCCTCCACTTT
.	TRBV5-6	.	TRBJ2-1	CASSFQGGFYNEQFF	TGTGCCAGCAGCTTTCAAGGAGGGTTCTACAATGAGCAGTTCTTC
.	TRBV7-6	.	TRBJ2-5	CASSLVGGAPETQYF	TGTGCCAGCAGCTTAGTCGGAGGGGCCCCAGAGACCCAGTACTTC
.	TRBV4-3	TRBD2	TRBJ2-3	CASSPTGGLPDTQYF	TGCGCCAGCAGTCCTACGGGGGGGCTACCAGATACGCAGTATTTT
.	TRBV9	TRBD2	TRBJ2-1	CASSVETSGRDEQFF	TGTGCCAGCAGCGTAGAGACTAGCGGGAGGGATGAGCAGTTCTTC
once	TRBV25-1	TRBD1	TRBJ1-2	CASSVRDRVNGYTF	TGTGCCAGCAGTGTACGGGACAGGGTGAATGGCTACACCTTC
few	TRBV4-3	.	TRBJ1-6	CASSQDVGSPLHF	TGCGCCAGCAGCCAAGATGTAGGCTCACCCCTCCACTTT
.	TRBV5-1	.	TRBJ1-2	CASSPGRGYTF	TGCGCCAGCAGCCCGGGACGGGGCTACACCTTC
.	TRBV5-8	.	TRBJ1-3	CASSPLALGSGNTIYF	TGTGCCAGCAGCCCCCTTGCCCTGGGGTCTGGAAACACCATATATTTT
.	TRBV9	TRBD1	TRBJ2-7	CASSLGTAFYEQYF	TGTGCCAGCAGCCTCGGGACAGCTTTCTACGAGCAGTACTTC
few	TRBV2	.	TRBJ1-4	CASRLTGELFF	TGTGCCAGCAGGTTGACCGGTGAACTGTTTTTT
.	TRBV18	.	TRBJ1-5	CASSPRAMNDQPQHF	TGTGCCAGCTCACCAAGGGCGATGAACGATCAGCCCCAGCATTTT
.	TRBV7-9	.	TRBJ2-7	CASSLGAGISYEQYF	TGTGCCAGCAGCTTAGGAGCAGGAATCTCCTACGAGCAGTACTTC
.	TRBV9	.	TRBJ2-7	CASSFSATSNEQYF	TGTGCCAGCAGCTTCTCGGCCACGAGCAACGAGCAGTACTTC
.	TRBV18	.	TRBJ1-1	CASCLSGFDTEAFF	TGTGCCAGCTGTCTCAGCGGGTTTGACACTGAAGCTTTCTTT
.	TRBV19	TRBD2	TRBJ2-3	CASSIRGLAGGADTQYF	TGTGCCAGTAGCATCAGGGGACTAGCGGGAGGCGCAGATACGCAGTATTTT
.	TRBV12-5	.	TRBJ2-7	CASGLERKYSADEQYF	TGTGCTAGTGGTTTGGAAAGGAAATACTCGGCGGACGAGCAGTACTTC
.	TRBV7-9	.	TRBJ2-3	CASSLGWDTQYF	TGTGCCAGCAGCCTCGGGTGGGATACGCAGTATTTT
.	TRBV5-6	.	TRBJ2-2	CASSLSGELFF	TGTGCCAGCAGCTTGTCCGGGGAGCTGTTTTTT
.	TRBV5-1	.	TRBJ2-3	CASSSLPTDTQYF	TGCGCCAGCAGCTCCCTTCCGACAGATACGCAGTATTTT
.	TRBV30	.	TRBJ1-6	CAWSWNRGIGESPLHF	TGTGCCTGGAGTTGGAATCGGGGGATAGGAGAGTCACCCCTCCACTTT
.	TRBV5-6	TRBD2	TRBJ2-5	CASSTRTRRGETQYF	TGTGCCAGCAGCACAAGGACTAGACGCGGGGAGACCCAGTACTTC
.	TRBV11-2	TRBD2	TRBJ2-7	CASSPGTGGYEQYF	TGTGCCAGCAGCCCCGGGACGGGAGGGTACGAGCAGTACTTC
few	TRBV5-4	.	TRBJ2-7	CASSFSDSSYEQYF	TGTGCCAGCAGCTTTAGCGACAGCTCCTACGAGCAGTACTTC
.	TRBV9	.	TRBJ1-1	CASSEPGPGSEAFF	TGTGCCAGCAGCGAACCCGGGCCCGGGAGTGAAGCTTTCTTT